Below are 8 T cell receptor beta chains sequenced from a single sample in a study of control samples from healthy donors and cancer patients. Repertoires were generated with immunoSEQ multiplex PCR, while TCRdb's copy carries only in-frame clones and drops some. Of about 120,000 clones in the sample, almost 95% are singletons; the top ten hold around 0.52%. Sequencing was performed on PBMCs. These receptors were taken from a man at least 80 years old with head and neck cancer.

The chain couples TRBV15 to TRBJ2-3; D unresolved. The V and J ends lost 1 base and 0 bases respectively, with 5 bases between them. Germline lookup yields CDR1 LNHNV and CDR2 YYDKDF (reference sequence). The CDR3 is made up of 14 amino acids. The CDR3 loop reads CATSRVGSTDTQYF. CDR3 nucleotide sequence: TGTGCCACCAGCAGAGTGGGAAGCACAGATACGCAGTATTTT. Supplemented by reference TRBV15 and TRBJ2-3, the full variable domain reads DAMVIQNPRYQVTQFGKPVTLSCSQTLNHNVMYWYQQKSSQAPKLLFHYYDKDFNNEADTPDNFQSRRPNTSFCFLDIRSPGLGDTAMYLCATSRVGSTDTQYFGPGTRLTVL.

This clone has only a few counts. The V gene is TRBV6-2 or TRBV6-3, the J gene TRBJ1-5; D call uncertain. Germline CDR1 reads MNHEY; CDR2 reads SVGEGT. The CDR3 covers 15 residues. V lost 4 bases to trimming and J lost 1 base, with 11 bases between them. The CDR3 DNA reads TGTGCCAGCAGTTGGCTGCACATCAGCAATCAGCCCCAGCATTTT. It yields the protein CASSWLHISNQPQHF.

The rearrangement links TRBV7-6 to TRBJ2-2; TRBD2 agrees at 14 bases. Germline CDR1 and CDR2: SGHVS and FNYEAQ. Trimming at V came to 5 bases and at J to 0 bases, leaving 11 bases not matched to a gene. The CDR3 consists of 20 residues. This chain's CDR3 is CASSPSRGTSGSANTGELFF. The CDR3 DNA reads as TGTGCCAGCAGCCCTAGCCGAGGGACTAGCGGGAGTGCGAACACCGGGGAGCTGTTTTTT.

This sequence joins TRBV5-4 and TRBJ2-7; D is ambiguous. Germline values: CDR1 SGHNT, CDR2 YYREEE (reference sequence). This CDR3 spans 10 amino acids. V was shortened by 1 base and J by 4 bases, with 0 bases between the two germline ends. CDR3 sequence reads: CASSLYEQYF. CDR3 nucleotide sequence: TGTGCCAGCAGCTTGTACGAGCAGTACTTC. Full variable domain (missing parts from reference TRBV5-4 and TRBJ2-7): ETGVTQSPTHLIKTRGQQVTLRCSSQSGHNTVSWYQQALGQGPQFIFQYYREEENGRGNFPPRFSGLQFPNYSSELNVNALELDDSALYLCASSLYEQYFGPGTRLTVT.

This clone was counted a single time. V gene TRBV2 combines with J gene TRBJ2-1, with a weak D call TRBD1 (6 bases). The CDR3 has 15 residues. Germline V lookup: CDR1 SNHLY, CDR2 FYNNEI. Trimming pared 1 base from V and 1 base from J, leaving 8 bases between. As DNA, the CDR3 is TGTGCCAGCAGTGAAGAACAGGGATCCTACAATGAGCAGTTCTTC. This sequence encodes CASSEEQGSYNEQFF.

The chain couples TRBV4-1 to TRBJ1-6; TRBD1 matches 10 bases. There are 15 residues in the CDR3. Germline lookup yields CDR1 MGHRA and CDR2 YSYEKL. Germline trimming cut 1 base from V and 10 bases from J; bases unmatched to any gene: 4. The CDR3: CASSQVGTGESPLHF. CDR3 bases: TGCGCCAGCAGCCAAGTCGGGACAGGGGAATCACCCCTCCACTTT.

This chain joins TRBV6-5 and TRBJ2-1; D is unresolved. Germline CDR1 MNHEY, CDR2 SVGAGI. V dropped 2 bases and J dropped 2 bases, with 10 bases sitting between them. This CDR3 has 15 amino acids. CDR3 sequence reads: CASSYTGSPYNEQFF. The CDR3 bases are TGTGCCAGCAGTTACACCGGATCCCCCTACAATGAGCAGTTCTTC.

The chain recombines TRBV9 with TRBJ1-2; D possibly corresponds to TRBD1 (5 bases). Germline CDR1 is SGDLS and CDR2 is YYNGEE. V was shortened by 4 bases and J by 0 bases, with 13 bases between the two germline ends. The CDR3 is made up of 15 amino acids. The CDR3 DNA sequence: TGTGCCAGCAGCCTGACTGGGACCTCTAACTATGGCTACACCTTC. This sequence encodes CASSLTGTSNYGYTF.